This T cell receptor beta chain was captured by sequencing in a study of breast tumors, draining lymph nodes, adjacent tissues. Findings and caveats of the study: Luminal-like breast cancer showed significantly greater tumor-nontumor repertoire similarity than basal-like breast cancer did. Tumors had less TCR diversity than lymph nodes, more than nontumor tissue.

MiXCR, run by TCRdb on the multiplex PCR reads, gives a single entry per CDR3 protein. The data show 150,000 to 200,000 distinct CDR3 sequences, around a third seen once. V lost 1 base, J lost 5 bases, and 10 bases lay in between. Germline values: CDR1 SGHDT, CDR2 YYEEEE. This CDR3 is built from 14 residues. This clonotype was observed at least ten times. Antigen: not known. Samples came from axillary lymph nodes draining the breast cancer. The chain employs TRBV5-6 and TRBJ1-5, with TRBD1 as a possible D gene (5 bases). The clonotype originates from a female donor with breast cancer. Some clones in this sample may be carry-over from other donors' samples. Input material: axillary lymph node tissue. CDR3 nucleotides: TGTGCCAGCAGCTTGAACAGGAGAGATCAGCCCCAGCATTTT. Its protein product is CASSLNRRDQPQHF.